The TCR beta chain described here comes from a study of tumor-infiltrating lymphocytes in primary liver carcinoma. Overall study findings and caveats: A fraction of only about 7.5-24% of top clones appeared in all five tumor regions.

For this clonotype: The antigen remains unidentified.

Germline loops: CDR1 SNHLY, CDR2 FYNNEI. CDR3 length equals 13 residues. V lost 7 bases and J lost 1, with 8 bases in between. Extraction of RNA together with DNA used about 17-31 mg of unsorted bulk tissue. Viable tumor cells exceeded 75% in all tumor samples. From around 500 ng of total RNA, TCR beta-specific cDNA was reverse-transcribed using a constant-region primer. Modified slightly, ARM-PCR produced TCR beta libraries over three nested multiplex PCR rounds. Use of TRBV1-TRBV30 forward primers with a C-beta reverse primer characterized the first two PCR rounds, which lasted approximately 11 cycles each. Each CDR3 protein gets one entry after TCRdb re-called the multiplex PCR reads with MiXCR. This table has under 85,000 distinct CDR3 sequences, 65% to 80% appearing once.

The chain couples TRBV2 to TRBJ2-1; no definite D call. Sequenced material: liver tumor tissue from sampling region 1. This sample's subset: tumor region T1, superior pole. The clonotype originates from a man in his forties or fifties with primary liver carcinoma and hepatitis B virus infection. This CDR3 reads CASTLESYNEQFF. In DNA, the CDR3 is TGTGCCAGCACCCTAGAGTCCTACAATGAGCAGTTCTTC.